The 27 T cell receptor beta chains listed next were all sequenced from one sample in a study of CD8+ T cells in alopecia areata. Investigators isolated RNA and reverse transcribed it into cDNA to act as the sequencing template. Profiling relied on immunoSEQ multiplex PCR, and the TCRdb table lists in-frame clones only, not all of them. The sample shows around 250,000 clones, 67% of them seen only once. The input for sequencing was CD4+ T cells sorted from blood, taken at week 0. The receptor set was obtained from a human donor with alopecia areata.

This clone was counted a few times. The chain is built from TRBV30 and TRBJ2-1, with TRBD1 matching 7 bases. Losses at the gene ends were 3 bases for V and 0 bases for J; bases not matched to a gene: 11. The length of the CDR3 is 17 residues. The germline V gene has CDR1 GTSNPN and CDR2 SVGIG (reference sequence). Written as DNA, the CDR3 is TGTGCCTGGAGGCGCACCCGACAGGGCAGCTCCTACAATGAGCAGTTCTTC. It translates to CAWRRTRQGSSYNEQFF.

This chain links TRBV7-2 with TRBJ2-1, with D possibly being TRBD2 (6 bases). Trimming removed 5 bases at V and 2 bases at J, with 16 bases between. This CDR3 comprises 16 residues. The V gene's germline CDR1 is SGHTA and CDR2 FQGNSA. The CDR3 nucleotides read TGTGCCAGCAGCCCCCGGACTACCCCAGCCTACAATGAGCAGTTCTTC. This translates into CASSPRTTPAYNEQFF. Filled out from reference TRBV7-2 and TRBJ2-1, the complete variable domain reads GAGVSQSPSNKVTEKGKDVELRCDPISGHTALYWYRQSLGQGLEFLIYFQGNSAPDKSGLPSDRFSAERTGGSVSTLTIQRTQQEDSAVYLCASSPRTTPAYNEQFFGPGTRLTVL.

The CDR3: CASSRRFGGRSYNEQFF. DNA for the CDR3: TGTGCCAGCAGTCGTCGGTTTGGGGGCCGCTCCTACAATGAGCAGTTCTTC. J is TRBJ2-1 and V is TRBV27, with D perhaps TRBD1 (6 bases). Germline V gene data show CDR1 as MNHEY and CDR2 as SMNVEV (reference sequence). The CDR3 runs 17 residues. V gave up 5 bases and J gave up 0 bases, with 17 bases separating them.

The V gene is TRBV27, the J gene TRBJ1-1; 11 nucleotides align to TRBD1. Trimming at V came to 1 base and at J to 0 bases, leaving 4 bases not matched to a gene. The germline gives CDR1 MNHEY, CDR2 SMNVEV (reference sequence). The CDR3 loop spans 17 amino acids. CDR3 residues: CASSLLRTGGLNTEAFF. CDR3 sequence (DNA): TGTGCCAGCAGTTTATTACGGACAGGGGGCCTGAACACTGAAGCTTTCTTT.

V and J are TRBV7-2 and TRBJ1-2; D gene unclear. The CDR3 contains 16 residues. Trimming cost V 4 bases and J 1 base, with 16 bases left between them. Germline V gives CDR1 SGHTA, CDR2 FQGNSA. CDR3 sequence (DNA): TGTGCCAGCAGCTCTAGGACGTGGTCGGATAACTATGGCTACACCTTC. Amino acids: CASSSRTWSDNYGYTF.

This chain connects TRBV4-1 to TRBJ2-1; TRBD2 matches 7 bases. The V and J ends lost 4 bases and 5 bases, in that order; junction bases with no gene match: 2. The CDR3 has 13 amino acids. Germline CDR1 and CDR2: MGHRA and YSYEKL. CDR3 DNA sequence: TGCGCCAGCAGCCTAGCGGGTAACAATGAGCAGTTCTTC. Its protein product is CASSLAGNNEQFF.

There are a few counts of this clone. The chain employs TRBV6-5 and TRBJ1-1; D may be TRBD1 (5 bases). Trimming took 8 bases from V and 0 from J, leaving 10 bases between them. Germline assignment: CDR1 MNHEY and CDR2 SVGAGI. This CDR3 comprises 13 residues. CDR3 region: CASRGVLNTEAFF. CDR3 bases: TGTGCCAGCCGGGGGGTGCTGAACACTGAAGCTTTCTTT.

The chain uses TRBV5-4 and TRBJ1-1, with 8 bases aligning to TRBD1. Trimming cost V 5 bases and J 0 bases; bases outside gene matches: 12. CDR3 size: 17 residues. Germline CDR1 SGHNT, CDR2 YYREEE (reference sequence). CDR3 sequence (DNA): TGTGCCAGCAGTCCCCCAGGGGGCTGGGTAATGAACACTGAAGCTTTCTTT. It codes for CASSPPGGWVMNTEAFF. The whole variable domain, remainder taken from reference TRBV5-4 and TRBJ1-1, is ETGVTQSPTHLIKTRGQQVTLRCSSQSGHNTVSWYQQALGQGPQFIFQYYREEENGRGNFPPRFSGLQFPNYSSELNVNALELDDSALYLCASSPPGGWVMNTEAFFGQGTRLTVV.

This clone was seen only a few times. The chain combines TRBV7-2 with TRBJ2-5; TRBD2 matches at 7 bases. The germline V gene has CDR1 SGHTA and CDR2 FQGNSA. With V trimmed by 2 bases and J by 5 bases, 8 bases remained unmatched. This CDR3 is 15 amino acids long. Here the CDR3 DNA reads TGTGCCAGCAGCTTAAGTGCGGGAGATGTGGAGACCCAGTACTTC. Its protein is CASSLSAGDVETQYF.

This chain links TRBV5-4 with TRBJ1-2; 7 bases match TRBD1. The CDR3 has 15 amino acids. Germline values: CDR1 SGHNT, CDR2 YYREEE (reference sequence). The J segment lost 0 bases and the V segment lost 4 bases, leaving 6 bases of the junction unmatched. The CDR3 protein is CASSRGQEANYGYTF. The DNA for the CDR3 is TGTGCCAGCAGCCGAGGACAGGAGGCTAACTATGGCTACACCTTC.

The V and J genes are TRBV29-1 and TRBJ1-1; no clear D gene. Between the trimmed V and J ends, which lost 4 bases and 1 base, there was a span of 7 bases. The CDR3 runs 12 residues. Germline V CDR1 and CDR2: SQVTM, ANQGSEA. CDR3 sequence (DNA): TGCAGCGTTGCATCAGGGAACACTGAAGCTTTCTTT. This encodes CSVASGNTEAFF.

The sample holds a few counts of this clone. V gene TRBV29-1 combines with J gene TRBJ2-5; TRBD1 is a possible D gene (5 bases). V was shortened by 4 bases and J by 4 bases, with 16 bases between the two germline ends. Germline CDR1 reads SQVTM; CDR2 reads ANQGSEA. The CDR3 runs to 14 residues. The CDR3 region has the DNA TGCAGCGTTGTAGTCCTGGGGCGCCGAGAGACCCAGTACTTC. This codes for CSVVVLGRRETQYF.

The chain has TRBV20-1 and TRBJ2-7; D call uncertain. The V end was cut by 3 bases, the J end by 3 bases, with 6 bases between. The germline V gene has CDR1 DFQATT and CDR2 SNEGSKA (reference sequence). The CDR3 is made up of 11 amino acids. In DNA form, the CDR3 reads TGCAGTGCTAGGAGCTACTACGAGCAGTACTTC. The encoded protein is CSARSYYEQYF.

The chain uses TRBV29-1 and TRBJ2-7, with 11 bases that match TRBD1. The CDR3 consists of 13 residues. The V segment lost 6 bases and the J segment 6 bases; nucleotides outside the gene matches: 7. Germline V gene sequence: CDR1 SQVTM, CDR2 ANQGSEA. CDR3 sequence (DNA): TGCAGCGTCACGAAGGACAGGGGGCTCGAGCAGTACTTC. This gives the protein CSVTKDRGLEQYF.

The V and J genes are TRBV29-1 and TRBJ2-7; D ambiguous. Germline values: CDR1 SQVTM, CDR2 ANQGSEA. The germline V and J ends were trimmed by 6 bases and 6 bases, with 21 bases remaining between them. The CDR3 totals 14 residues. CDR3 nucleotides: TGCAGCGTGGCGAGGAACAGTCTCCTCGGCGAGCAGTACTTC. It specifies CSVARNSLLGEQYF.

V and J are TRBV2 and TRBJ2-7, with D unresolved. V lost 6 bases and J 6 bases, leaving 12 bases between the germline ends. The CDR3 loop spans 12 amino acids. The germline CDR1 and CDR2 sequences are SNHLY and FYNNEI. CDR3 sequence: CASRPGPAEQYF. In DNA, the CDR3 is TGTGCCAGCAGACCCGGACCGGCCGAGCAGTACTTC.

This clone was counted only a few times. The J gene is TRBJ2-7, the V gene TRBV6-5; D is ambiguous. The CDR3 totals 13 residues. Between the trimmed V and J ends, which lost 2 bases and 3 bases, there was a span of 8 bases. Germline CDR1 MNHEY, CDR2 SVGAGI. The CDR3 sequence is CASSYATYYEQYF. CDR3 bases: TGTGCCAGCAGTTACGCGACCTACTACGAGCAGTACTTC.

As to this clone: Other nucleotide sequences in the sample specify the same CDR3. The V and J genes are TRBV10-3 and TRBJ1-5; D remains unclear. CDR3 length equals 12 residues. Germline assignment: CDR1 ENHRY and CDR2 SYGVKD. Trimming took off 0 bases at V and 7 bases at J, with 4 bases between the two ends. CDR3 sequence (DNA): TGTGCCATCAGTGAGTCCGGGCAGCCCCAGCATTTT. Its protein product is CAISESGQPQHF.

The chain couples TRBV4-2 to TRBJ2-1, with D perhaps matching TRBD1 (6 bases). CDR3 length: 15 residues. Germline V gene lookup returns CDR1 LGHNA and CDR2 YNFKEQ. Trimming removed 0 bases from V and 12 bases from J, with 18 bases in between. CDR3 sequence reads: CASSQEGAPTAVQFF. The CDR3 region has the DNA TGTGCCAGCAGCCAAGAGGGGGCCCCCACCGCGGTGCAGTTCTTC.

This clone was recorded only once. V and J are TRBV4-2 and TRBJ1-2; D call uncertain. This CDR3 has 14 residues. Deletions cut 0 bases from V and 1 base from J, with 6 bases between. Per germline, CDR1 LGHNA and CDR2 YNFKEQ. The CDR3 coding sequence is TGTGCCAGCAGCCAAGAGGCGGATAACTATGGCTACACCTTC. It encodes CASSQEADNYGYTF.

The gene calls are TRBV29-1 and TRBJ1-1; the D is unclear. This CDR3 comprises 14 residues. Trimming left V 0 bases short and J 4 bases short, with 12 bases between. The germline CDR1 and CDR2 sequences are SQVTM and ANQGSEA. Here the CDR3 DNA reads TGCAGCGTTGAAGAAGCCAGGTCGGGCACTGAAGCTTTCTTT. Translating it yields CSVEEARSGTEAFF.

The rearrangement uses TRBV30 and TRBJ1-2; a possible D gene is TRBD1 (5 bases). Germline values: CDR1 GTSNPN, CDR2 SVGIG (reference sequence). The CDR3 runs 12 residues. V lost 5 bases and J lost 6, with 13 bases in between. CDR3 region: CAWGQGGDGYTF. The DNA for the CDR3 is TGTGCCTGGGGTCAGGGCGGTGATGGCTACACCTTC.

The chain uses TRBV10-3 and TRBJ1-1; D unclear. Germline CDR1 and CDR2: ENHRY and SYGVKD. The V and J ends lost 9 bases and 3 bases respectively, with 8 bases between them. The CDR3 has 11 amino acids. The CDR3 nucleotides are TGTGCCATAAAGGGAGACACTGAAGCTTTCTTT. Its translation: CAIKGDTEAFF.

CDR3 sequence (DNA): TGTGCCAGCAGCTTAGTGGGGGACAGGGAGGAACCCCTCCACTTT. Translated, it gives CASSLVGDREEPLHF. The chain links TRBV7-9 to TRBJ1-6; TRBD1 matches at 9 bases. CDR3 length: 15 amino acids. CDR1 SEHNR and CDR2 FQNEAQ come from the germline V gene (reference sequence). J lost 12 bases, V lost 1 base, and 7 bases had no gene match.

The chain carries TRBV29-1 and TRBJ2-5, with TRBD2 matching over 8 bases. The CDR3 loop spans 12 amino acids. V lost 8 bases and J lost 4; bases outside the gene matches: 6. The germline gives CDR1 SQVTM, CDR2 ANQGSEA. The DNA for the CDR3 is TGCAGCTATCGGGGACTAGGAGAGACCCAGTACTTC. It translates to CSYRGLGETQYF.

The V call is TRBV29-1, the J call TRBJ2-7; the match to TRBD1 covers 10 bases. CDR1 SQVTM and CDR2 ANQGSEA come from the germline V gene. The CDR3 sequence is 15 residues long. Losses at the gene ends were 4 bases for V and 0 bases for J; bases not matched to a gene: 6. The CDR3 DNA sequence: TGCAGCGTTGGATCGGGACAGGGGCTCTCCTACGAGCAGTACTTC. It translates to CSVGSGQGLSYEQYF.

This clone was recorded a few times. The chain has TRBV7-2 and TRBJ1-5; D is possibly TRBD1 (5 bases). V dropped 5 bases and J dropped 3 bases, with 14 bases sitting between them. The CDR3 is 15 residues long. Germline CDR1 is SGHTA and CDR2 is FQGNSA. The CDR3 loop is CASSGAGMHNQPQHF. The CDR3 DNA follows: TGTGCCAGCAGCGGGGCAGGGATGCACAATCAGCCCCAGCATTTT.